This T cell receptor beta chain came from a study of blood T cell repertoires in COVID-19. About the research overall: From the United States, Italy and Spain came samples of acute and convalescent COVID-19. PBMCs, B-cell-depleted T cells, or T cells were the source of the cDNA or gDNA that made up the material.

The table lists this clone with a count of one. As handled by the study authors: Amplification of reference gene primers was used by the study to estimate nucleated cell counts. This table comes from immunoSEQ multiplex PCR, and its TCRdb copy is limited to in-frame clones, with some not included. The DNA gave D and trimming, while V, J and clone size come from that table. This table holds around 150,000 clones, 80% to 90% found once. Per the germline V gene, CDR1 is KGHSH and CDR2 is LQKENI. This CDR3 region has 17 residues. The J segment lost 0 bases and the V segment lost 4 bases, leaving 11 bases of the junction unmatched.

This receptor was identified in a man aged 50-60 years with active COVID-19. The gene calls are TRBV18 and TRBJ2-7; 8 nucleotides line up with TRBD1. The sequenced sample was peripheral blood. Here the CDR3 reads CASSLLPGTGDSYEQYF. The CDR3 DNA reads TGTGCCAGCTCACTTCTTCCCGGGACAGGAGACTCCTACGAGCAGTACTTC.